The TCR beta chain under discussion was sequenced for a study of T cell repertoires in cytomegalovirus infection. Study observations and caveats: Frequencies of public TCR beta families were cumulated, and this identified carriers of CMV plus the relevant HLA.

TCRdb independently ran MiXCR on the reads; one entry per CDR3 protein. In the table there are about 320,000 distinct CDR3 sequences, 9.5% of which are singletons. As to this clonotype: Its antigen is as yet unknown.

This clonotype was sampled from a human donor in good health (CMV status not recorded). Some clones in this sample may be carry-over from other donors' samples. Sequenced input: PBMCs.

The DNA for the CDR3 is TGTGCCAGCACTCATCCGCCGGGACTCAAGGCCGGGACTGAAGCTTTCTTT. Translated: CASTHPPGLKAGTEAFF. J is TRBJ1-1 and V is TRBV6-2 or TRBV6-3; tentatively, D is TRBD1 (5 bases). The V gene's germline CDR1 is MNHEY and CDR2 SVGEGT. Deletions cut 7 bases from V and 5 bases from J, with 26 bases between. The CDR3 spans 17 residues.